This T cell receptor (beta chain) was recorded in a study of T cell changes during pregnancy in multiple sclerosis. Profiled with immunoSEQ multiplex PCR; TCRdb holds only in-frame clones, not every one. The table includes tens of thousands of clones, approximately 92% detected once. The CDR3 consists of 16 residues. Trimming cost V 2 bases and J 0 bases, with 13 bases left between them. CDR1 and CDR2 from the germline V gene are SEHNR and FQNEAQ (reference sequence). This material consisted of CD4+ T cells from peripheral blood mononuclear cells, taken after pregnancy. The sequence derives from a female donor with multiple sclerosis, enrolled in a pregnancy study. V usage is TRBV7-9 and J usage is TRBJ2-5, with D maybe TRBD2 (6 bases). CDR3 in amino acids: CASSLSRGAYQETQYF. The CDR3 bases are TGTGCCAGCAGCTTATCTCGCGGGGCATACCAAGAGACCCAGTACTTC. Drawing the rest from reference TRBV7-9 and TRBJ2-5, the complete variable domain is DTGVSQNPRHKITKRGQNVTFRCDPISEHNRLYWYRQTLGQGPEFLTYFQNEAQLEKSRLLSDRFSAERPKGSFSTLEIQRTEQGDSAMYLCASSLSRGAYQETQYFGPGTRLLVL.